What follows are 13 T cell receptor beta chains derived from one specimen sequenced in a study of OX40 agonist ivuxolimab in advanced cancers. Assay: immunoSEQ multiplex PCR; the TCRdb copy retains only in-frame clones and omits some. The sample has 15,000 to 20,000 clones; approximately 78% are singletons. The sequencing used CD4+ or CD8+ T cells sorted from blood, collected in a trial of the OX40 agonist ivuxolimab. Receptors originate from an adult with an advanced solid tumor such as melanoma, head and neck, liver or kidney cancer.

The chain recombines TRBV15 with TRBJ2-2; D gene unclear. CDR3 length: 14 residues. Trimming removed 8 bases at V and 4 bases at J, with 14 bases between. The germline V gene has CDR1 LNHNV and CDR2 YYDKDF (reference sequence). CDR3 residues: CATGRFGRTGELFF. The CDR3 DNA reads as TGTGCCACCGGACGATTCGGACGCACCGGGGAGCTGTTTTTT. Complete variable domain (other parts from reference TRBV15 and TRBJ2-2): DAMVIQNPRYQVTQFGKPVTLSCSQTLNHNVMYWYQQKSSQAPKLLFHYYDKDFNNEADTPDNFQSRRPNTSFCFLDIRSPGLGDTAMYLCATGRFGRTGELFFGEGSRLTVL.

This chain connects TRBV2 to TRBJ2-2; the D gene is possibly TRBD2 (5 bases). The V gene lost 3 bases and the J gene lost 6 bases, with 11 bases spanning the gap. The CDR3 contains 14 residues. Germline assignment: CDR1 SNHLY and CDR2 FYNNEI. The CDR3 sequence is CASSDRGAAGELFF. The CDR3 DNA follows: TGTGCCAGCAGTGATCGGGGTGCGGCCGGGGAGCTGTTTTTT.

CDR3 DNA sequence: TGTGCCAGCAGTGACAGGGGAACGAACACCGGGGAGCTGTTTTTT. Its protein is CASSDRGTNTGELFF. This chain joins TRBV6-1 and TRBJ2-2, with a tentative D call TRBD1 (6 bases). In germline, CDR1 is MNHNS, CDR2 SASEGT. The ends were cut back, 3 bases at V and 0 bases at J, with 8 bases in the middle. The CDR3 is made up of 15 amino acids.

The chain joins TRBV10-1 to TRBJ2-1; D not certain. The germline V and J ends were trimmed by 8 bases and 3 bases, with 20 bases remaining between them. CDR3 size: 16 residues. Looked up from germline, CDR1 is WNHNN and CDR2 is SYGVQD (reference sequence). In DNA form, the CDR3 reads TGCGCCAGCGATACCTCCTCTCGTGGGGTCTACAATGAGCAGTTCTTC. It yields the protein CASDTSSRGVYNEQFF.

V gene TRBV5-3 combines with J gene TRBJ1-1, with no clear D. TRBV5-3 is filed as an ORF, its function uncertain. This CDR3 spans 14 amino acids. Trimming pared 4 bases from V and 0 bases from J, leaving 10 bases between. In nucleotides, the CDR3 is TGTGCCAGAAGCACCCGACCCCTGAACACTGAAGCTTTCTTT. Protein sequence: CARSTRPLNTEAFF.

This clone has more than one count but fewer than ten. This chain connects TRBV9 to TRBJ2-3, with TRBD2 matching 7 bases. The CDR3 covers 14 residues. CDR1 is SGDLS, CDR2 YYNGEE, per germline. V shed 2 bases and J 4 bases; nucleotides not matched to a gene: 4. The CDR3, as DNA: TGTGCCAGCAGCGTGCGGGAGAGGGCAGATACGCAGTATTTT. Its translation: CASSVRERADTQYF. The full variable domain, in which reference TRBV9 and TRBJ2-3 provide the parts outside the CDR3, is DSGVTQTPKHLITATGQRVTLRCSPRSGDLSVYWYQQSLDQGLQFLIQYYNGEERAKGNILERFSAQQFPDLHSELNLSSLELGDSALYFCASSVRERADTQYFGPGTRLTVL.

The CDR3 DNA reads TGTGCCACCAGCAGAGGACCAGGGGAGTATGGCTACACCTTC. It translates to CATSRGPGEYGYTF. The chain recombines TRBV15 with TRBJ1-2, with D tentatively TRBD1 (6 bases). The CDR3 has 14 amino acids. Germline V gene data show CDR1 as LNHNV and CDR2 as YYDKDF (reference sequence). V gave up 1 base and J gave up 5 bases, with 11 bases separating them.

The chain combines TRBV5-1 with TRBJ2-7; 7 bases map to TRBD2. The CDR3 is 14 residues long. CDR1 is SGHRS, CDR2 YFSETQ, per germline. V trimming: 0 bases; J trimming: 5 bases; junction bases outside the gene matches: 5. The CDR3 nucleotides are TGCGCCAGCAGCTTGGGGGCGGGGGTGGACGAGCAGTACTTC. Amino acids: CASSLGAGVDEQYF.

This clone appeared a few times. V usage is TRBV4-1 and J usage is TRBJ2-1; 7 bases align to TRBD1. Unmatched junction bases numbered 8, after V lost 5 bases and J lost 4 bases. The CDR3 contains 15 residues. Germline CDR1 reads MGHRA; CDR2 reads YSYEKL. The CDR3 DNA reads TGCGCCAGCAGCGCTACAGGGGCAGCTTACAATGAGCAGTTCTTC. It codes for CASSATGAAYNEQFF.

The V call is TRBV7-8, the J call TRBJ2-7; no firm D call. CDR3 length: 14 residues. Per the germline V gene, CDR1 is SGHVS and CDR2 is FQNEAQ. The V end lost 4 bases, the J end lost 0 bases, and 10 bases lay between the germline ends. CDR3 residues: CASSSTGPSYEQYF. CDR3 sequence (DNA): TGTGCCAGCAGCTCGACCGGGCCCTCCTACGAGCAGTACTTC.

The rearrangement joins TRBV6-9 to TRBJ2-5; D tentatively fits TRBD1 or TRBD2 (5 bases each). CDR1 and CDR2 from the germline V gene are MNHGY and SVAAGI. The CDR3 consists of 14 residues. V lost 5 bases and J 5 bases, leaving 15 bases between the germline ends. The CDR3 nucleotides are TGTGCCAGCAGTGACAGCGGCGTTTGGGAGACCCAGTACTTC. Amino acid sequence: CASSDSGVWETQYF.

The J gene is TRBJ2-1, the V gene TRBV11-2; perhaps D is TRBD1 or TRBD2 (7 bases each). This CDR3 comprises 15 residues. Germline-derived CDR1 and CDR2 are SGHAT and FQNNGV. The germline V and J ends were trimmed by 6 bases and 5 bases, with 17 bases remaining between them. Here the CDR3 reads CASSVGAGTDNEQFF. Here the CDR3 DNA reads TGTGCCAGCAGTGTAGGAGCGGGGACAGACAATGAGCAGTTCTTC.

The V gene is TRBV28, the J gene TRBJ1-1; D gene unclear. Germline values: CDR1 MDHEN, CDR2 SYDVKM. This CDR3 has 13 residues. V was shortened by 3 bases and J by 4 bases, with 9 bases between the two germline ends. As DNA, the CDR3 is TGTGCCAGCAGTTTCCTGACCAGCACTGAAGCTTTCTTT. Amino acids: CASSFLTSTEAFF.